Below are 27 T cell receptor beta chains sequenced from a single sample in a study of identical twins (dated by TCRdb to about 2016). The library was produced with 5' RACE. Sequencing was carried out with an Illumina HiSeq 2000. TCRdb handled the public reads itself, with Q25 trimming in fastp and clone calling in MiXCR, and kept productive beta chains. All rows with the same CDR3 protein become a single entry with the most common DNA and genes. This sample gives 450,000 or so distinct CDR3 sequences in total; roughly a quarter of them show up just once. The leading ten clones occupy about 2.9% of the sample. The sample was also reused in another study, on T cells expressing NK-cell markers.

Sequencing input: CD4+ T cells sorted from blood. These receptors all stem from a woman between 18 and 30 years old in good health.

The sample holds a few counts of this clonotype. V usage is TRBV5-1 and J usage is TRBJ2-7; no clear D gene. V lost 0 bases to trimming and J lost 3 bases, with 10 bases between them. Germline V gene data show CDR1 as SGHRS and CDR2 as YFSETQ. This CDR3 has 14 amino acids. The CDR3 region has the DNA TGCGCCAGCAGCTTGGATGGGTCGGGCTACGAGCAGTACTTC. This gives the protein CASSLDGSGYEQYF.

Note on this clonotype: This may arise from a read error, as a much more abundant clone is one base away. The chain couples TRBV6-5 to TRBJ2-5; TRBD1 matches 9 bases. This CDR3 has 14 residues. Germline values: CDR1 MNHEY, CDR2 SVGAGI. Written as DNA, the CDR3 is TGTGTCAGCAGTTATAGGACAGGGGCAGAGACCCAGTACTTC. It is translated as CVSSYRTGAETQYF.

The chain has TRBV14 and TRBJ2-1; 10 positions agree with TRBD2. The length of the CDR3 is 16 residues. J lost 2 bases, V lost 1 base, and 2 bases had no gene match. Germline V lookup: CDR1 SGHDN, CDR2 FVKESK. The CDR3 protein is CASSQASGSTYNEQFF. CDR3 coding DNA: TGTGCCAGCAGCCAAGCTAGCGGGAGTACCTACAATGAGCAGTTCTTC.

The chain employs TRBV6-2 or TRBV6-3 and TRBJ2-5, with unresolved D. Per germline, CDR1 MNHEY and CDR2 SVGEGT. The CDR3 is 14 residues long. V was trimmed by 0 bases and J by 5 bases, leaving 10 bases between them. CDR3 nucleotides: TGTGCCAGCAGTTACTCTAGGTTGGGGGAGACCCAGTACTTC. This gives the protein CASSYSRLGETQYF.

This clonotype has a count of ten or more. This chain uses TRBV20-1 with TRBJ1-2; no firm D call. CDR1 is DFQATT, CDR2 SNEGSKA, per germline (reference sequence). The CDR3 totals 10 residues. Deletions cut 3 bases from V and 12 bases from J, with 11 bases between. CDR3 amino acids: CSARALLHTF. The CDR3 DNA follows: TGCAGTGCTAGGGCCCTCCTGCACACCTTC.

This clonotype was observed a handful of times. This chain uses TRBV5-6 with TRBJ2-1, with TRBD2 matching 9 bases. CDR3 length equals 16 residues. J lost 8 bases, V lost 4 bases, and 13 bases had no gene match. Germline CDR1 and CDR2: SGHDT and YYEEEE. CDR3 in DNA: TGTGCCAGCAGCCCTCTTGCGGGAGGGCCTCCGGATGAGCAGTTCTTC. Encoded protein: CASSPLAGGPPDEQFF.

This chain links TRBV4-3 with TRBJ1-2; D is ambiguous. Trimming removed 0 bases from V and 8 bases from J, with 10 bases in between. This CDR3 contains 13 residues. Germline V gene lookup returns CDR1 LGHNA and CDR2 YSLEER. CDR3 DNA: TGCGCCAGCAGCCAAGATTCCCGCCTAGGCTACACCTTC. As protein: CASSQDSRLGYTF.

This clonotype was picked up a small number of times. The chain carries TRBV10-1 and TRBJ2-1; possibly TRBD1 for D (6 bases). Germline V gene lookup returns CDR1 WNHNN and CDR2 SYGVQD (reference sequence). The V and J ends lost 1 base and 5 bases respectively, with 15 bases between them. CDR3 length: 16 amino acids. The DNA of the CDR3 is TGCGCCAGCAGTGAGTTTGGGGAAGGACAGAACAATGAGCAGTTCTTC. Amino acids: CASSEFGEGQNNEQFF.

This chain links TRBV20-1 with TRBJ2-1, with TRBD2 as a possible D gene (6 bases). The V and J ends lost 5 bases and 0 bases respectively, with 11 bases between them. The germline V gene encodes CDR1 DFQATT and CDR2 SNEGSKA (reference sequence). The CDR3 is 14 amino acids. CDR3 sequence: CSAYISGSYNEQFF. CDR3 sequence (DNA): TGCAGTGCTTATATTAGCGGCTCCTACAATGAGCAGTTCTTC.

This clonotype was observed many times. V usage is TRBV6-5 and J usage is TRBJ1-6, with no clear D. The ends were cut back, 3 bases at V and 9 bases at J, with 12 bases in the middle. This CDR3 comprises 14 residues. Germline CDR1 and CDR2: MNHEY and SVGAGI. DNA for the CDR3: TGTGCCAGCAGTTATAAAGGGCCGGGTTCACCCCTCCACTTT. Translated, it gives CASSYKGPGSPLHF.

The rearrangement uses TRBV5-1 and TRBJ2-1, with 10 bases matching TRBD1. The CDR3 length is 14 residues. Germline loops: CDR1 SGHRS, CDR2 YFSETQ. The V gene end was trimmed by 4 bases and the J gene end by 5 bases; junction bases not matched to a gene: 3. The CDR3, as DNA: TGCGCCAGCAGCCCCGACAGGGGGCACAATGAGCAGTTCTTC. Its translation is CASSPDRGHNEQFF.

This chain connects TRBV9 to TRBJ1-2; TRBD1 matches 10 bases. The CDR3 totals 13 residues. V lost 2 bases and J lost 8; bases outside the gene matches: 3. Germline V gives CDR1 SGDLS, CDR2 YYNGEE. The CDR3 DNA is TGTGCCAGCAGCGTTGGACAGGGGGACGGCTACACCTTC. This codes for CASSVGQGDGYTF.

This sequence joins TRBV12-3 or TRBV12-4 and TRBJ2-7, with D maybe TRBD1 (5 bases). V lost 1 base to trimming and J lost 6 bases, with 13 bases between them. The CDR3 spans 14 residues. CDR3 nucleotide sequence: TGTGCCAGCAGTTTAGGGCAGGGCCGCCTCGAGCAGTACTTC. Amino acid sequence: CASSLGQGRLEQYF.

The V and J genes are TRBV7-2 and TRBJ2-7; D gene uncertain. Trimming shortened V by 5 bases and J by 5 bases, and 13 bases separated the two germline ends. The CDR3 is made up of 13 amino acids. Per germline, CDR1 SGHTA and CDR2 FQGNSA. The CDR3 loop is CASSPGGVHEQYF. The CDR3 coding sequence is TGTGCCAGCAGCCCTGGTGGGGTCCACGAGCAGTACTTC. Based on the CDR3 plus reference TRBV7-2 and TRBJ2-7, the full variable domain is GAGVSQSPSNKVTEKGKDVELRCDPISGHTALYWYRQSLGQGLEFLIYFQGNSAPDKSGLPSDRFSAERTGGSVSTLTIQRTQQEDSAVYLCASSPGGVHEQYFGPGTRLTVT.

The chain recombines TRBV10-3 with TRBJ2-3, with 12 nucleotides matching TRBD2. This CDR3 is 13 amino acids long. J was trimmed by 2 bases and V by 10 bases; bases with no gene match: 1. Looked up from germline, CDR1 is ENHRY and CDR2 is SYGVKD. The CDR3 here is CATSGRVTDTQYF. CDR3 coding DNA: TGTGCCACTAGCGGGAGGGTCACAGATACGCAGTATTTT.

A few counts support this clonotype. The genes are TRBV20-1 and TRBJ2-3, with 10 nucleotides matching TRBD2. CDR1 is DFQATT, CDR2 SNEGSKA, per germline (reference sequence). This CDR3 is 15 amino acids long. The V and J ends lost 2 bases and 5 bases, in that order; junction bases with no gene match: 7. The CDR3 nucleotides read TGCAGTGCTAGAAGACAAGCGGGAGGGATAGATACGCAGTATTTT. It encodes CSARRQAGGIDTQYF.

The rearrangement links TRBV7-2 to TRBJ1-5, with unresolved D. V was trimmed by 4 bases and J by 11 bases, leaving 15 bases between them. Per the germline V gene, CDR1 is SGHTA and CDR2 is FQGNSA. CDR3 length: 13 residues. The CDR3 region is CASSSQHLQAQHF. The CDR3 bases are TGTGCCAGCAGCTCGCAACATTTACAAGCCCAGCATTTT.

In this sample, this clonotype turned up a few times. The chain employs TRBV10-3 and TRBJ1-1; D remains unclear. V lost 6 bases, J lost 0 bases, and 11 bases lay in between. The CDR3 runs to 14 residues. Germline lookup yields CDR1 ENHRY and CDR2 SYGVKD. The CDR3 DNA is TGTGCCATCAGAGAAAATATGATGAACACTGAAGCTTTCTTT. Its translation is CAIRENMMNTEAFF.

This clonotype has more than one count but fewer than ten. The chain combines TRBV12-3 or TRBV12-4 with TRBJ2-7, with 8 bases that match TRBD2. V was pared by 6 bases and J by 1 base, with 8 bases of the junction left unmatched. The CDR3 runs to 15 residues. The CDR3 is CASRGGIAGSYEQYF. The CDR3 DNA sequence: TGTGCCAGCAGGGGGGGAATAGCGGGGTCCTACGAGCAGTACTTC.

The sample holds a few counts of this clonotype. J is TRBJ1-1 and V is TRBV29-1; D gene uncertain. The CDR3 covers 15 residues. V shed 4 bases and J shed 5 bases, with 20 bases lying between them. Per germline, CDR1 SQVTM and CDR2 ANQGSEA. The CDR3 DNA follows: TGCAGCGTTGCAATAGCAGTGGGGTATTTGACTGAAGCTTTCTTT. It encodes CSVAIAVGYLTEAFF.

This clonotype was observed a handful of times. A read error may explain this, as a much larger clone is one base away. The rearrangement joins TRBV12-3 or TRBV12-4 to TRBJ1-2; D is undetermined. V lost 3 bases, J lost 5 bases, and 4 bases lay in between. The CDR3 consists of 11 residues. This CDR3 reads CASSFKYGYTF. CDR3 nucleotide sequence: TGTGCCAGCAGTTTTAAGTATGGCTACACCTTC.

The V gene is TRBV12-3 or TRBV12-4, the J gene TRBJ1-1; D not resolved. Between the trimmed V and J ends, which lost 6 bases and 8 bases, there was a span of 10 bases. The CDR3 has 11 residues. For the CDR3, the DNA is TGTGCCAGCAGAGTGGCTATAGAAGCTTTCTTT. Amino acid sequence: CASRVAIEAFF.

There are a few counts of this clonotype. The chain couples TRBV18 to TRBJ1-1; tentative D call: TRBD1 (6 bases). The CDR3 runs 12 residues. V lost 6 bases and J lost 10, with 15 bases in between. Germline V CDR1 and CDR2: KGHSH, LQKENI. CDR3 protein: CASSPEGGSAFF. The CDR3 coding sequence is TGTGCCAGCTCCCCGGAGGGGGGGTCAGCTTTCTTT.

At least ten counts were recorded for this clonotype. The CDR3 DNA reads TGCAGTGCTAGTTCCTCTGGAAACACCATATATTTT. Translating gives CSASSSGNTIYF. V usage is TRBV20-1 and J usage is TRBJ1-3; D is unclear. The germline V gene has CDR1 DFQATT and CDR2 SNEGSKA (reference sequence). V was clipped by 3 bases and J by 0 bases, with 3 bases between them. The CDR3 totals 12 residues.

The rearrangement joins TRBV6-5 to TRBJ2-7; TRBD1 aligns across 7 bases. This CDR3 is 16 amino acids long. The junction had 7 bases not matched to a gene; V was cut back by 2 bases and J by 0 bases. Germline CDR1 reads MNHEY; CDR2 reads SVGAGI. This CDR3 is CASSYTHWTGSYEQYF. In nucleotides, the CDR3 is TGTGCCAGCAGTTACACCCATTGGACAGGCTCCTACGAGCAGTACTTC.

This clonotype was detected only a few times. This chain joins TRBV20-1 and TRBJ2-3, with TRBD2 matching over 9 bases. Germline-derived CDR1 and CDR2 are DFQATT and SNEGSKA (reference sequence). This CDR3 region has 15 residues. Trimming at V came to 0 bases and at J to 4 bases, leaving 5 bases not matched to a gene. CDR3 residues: CSARDSGSGSDTQYF. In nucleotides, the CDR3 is TGCAGTGCTAGAGATAGCGGGAGCGGTTCAGATACGCAGTATTTT.

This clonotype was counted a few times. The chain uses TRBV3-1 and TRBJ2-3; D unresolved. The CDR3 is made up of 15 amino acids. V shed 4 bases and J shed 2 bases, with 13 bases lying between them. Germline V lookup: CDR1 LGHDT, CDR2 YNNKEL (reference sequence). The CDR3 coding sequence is TGTGCCAGCAGCCGTAACGTCAGACACACAGATACGCAGTATTTT. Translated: CASSRNVRHTDTQYF.